This entry is about one T cell receptor (beta chain). It was with 60 Vbeta and 13 Jbeta primers that the PCR ran. Assay used: immunoSEQ multiplex PCR; TCRdb lists only in-frame clones, some missing. In the table there are 200,000 to 250,000 clones, about 83% of which are singletons. The sample is drawn from a study of cytomegalovirus exposure and HLA in healthy donors. V lost 1 base and J lost 6, with 19 bases in between. The CDR3 is 17 residues long. The germline V gene has CDR1 SEHNR and CDR2 FQNEAQ (reference sequence). Sample: PBMCs. The chain combines TRBV7-9 with TRBJ2-1; tentatively, D is TRBD2 (6 bases). The clonotype originates from a human donor in good health. CDR3 region: CASSLVGGPSLFNEQFF. Here the CDR3 DNA reads TGTGCCAGCAGCTTAGTGGGGGGACCTTCTCTTTTCAATGAGCAGTTCTTC. Supplemented by reference TRBV7-9 and TRBJ2-1, the full variable domain reads DTGVSQNPRHKITKRGQNVTFRCDPISEHNRLYWYRQTLGQGPEFLTYFQNEAQLEKSRLLSDRFSAERPKGSFSTLEIQRTEQGDSAMYLCASSLVGGPSLFNEQFFGPGTRLTVL.